These 10 T cell receptor beta chains came from one sample sequenced in a study of blood T cells in healthy people across ages. PCR was performed a second time for about 6 to 12 cycles using a sample-barcoded 5' primer and a J-beta primer mix. Each CDR3 protein gets one entry after TCRdb re-called the 5' RACE reads with MiXCR. Of 900,000 to 950,000 distinct CDR3 sequences listed, roughly 28% were seen once; the top ten hold about 9.4%. The data were also submitted as part of a second study, on T cells of mothers and their children.

Specimen: blood. All receptors come from a woman aged 40 to 50 in good health.

This clonotype has only a few counts. The gene calls are TRBV6-1 and TRBJ1-2; TRBD1 agrees at 7 bases. CDR1 MNHNS and CDR2 SASEGT come from the germline V gene. The CDR3 consists of 15 residues. Trimming took 1 base from V and 4 from J; bases not matched to a gene: 6. The CDR3 reads CASSEGRGLSYGYTF. Here the CDR3 DNA reads TGTGCCAGCAGTGAAGGGAGGGGGCTTAGCTATGGCTACACCTTC.

This clonotype was seen only a few times. A much larger clone lies one base from this, so it may be a read error. The V call is TRBV15, the J call TRBJ2-7; D is uncertain. The CDR3 runs 15 residues. CDR1 and CDR2 (germline): LNHNV, YYDKDF (reference sequence). Trimming left V 0 bases short and J 3 bases short, with 12 bases between. CDR3 sequence: CATSRDRVGCYEQYF. In nucleotides, the CDR3 is TGTGCCACCAGCAGAGATCGGGTCGGTTGCTACGAGCAGTACTTC.

CDR3 amino acids: CAISEGTTGATEAFF. The CDR3 DNA follows: TGTGCCATCAGTGAGGGAACTACAGGGGCCACTGAAGCTTTCTTT. The rearrangement uses TRBV10-3 and TRBJ1-1; 7 bases are shared with TRBD1. CDR1 and CDR2 from the germline V gene are ENHRY and SYGVKD. This CDR3 is built from 15 residues. V lost 2 bases and J lost 4; bases outside the gene matches: 7.

In this sample, this clonotype turned up a few times. V usage is TRBV9 and J usage is TRBJ2-7; D gene uncertain. Trimming took off 7 bases at V and 0 bases at J, with 11 bases between the two ends. The V gene's germline CDR1 is SGDLS and CDR2 YYNGEE. This CDR3 spans 13 amino acids. CDR3 residues: CASGQANSYEQYF. The CDR3 nucleotides are TGTGCCAGCGGGCAGGCCAACTCCTACGAGCAGTACTTC. The variable domain in full, with the rest retrieved from reference TRBV9 and TRBJ2-7, is DSGVTQTPKHLITATGQRVTLRCSPRSGDLSVYWYQQSLDQGLQFLIQYYNGEERAKGNILERFSAQQFPDLHSELNLSSLELGDSALYFCASGQANSYEQYFGPGTRLTVT.

The CDR3: CASSIQGSTEAFF. Here the CDR3 DNA reads TGTGCCAGTAGTATACAGGGATCCACTGAAGCTTTCTTT. V gene TRBV19 combines with J gene TRBJ1-1, with D possibly being TRBD1 (5 bases). Deletions cut 2 bases from V and 4 bases from J, with 8 bases between. The CDR3 sequence is 13 residues long. Germline assignment: CDR1 LNHDA and CDR2 SQIVND (reference sequence).

In regard to this clonotype: A much larger clone lies a single base off, so this may be a read error. The genes are TRBV7-2 and TRBJ1-1; D ambiguous. Per the germline V gene, CDR1 is SGHTA and CDR2 is FQGNSA. V lost 11 bases and J lost 0, with 22 bases in between. This CDR3 contains 16 residues. Here the CDR3 DNA reads TGTGCCGGCACCGTCCAGGCAGACACAGTGAACACTGAAGCTTTCTTT. Translated, it gives CAGTVQADTVNTEAFF. Variable domain in full (rest from reference TRBV7-2 and TRBJ1-1): GAGVSQSPSNKVTEKGKDVELRCDPISGHTALYWYRQSLGQGLEFLIYFQGNSAPDKSGLPSDRFSAERTGGSVSTLTIQRTQQEDSAVYLCAGTVQADTVNTEAFFGQGTRLTVV.

This clonotype has a count of ten or more. The gene calls are TRBV14 and TRBJ2-7; 13 nucleotides align to TRBD2. Germline V gene sequence: CDR1 SGHDN, CDR2 FVKESK. V was pared by 4 bases and J by 2 bases, with 8 bases of the junction left unmatched. The CDR3 has 17 residues. This CDR3 is CASSPTLGLAGAYEQYF. The CDR3 DNA reads TGTGCCAGCAGCCCAACACTCGGACTAGCGGGGGCCTACGAGCAGTACTTC. The variable domain in full, completed from reference TRBV14 and TRBJ2-7, reads EAGVTQFPSHSVIEKGQTVTLRCDPISGHDNLYWYRRVMGKEIKFLLHFVKESKQDESGMPNNRFLAERTGGTYSTLKVQPAELEDSGVYFCASSPTLGLAGAYEQYFGPGTRLTVT.

This clonotype was found a few times. The chain has TRBV11-2 and TRBJ2-2, with 8 bases identical to TRBD2. J was trimmed by 6 bases and V by 4 bases; bases with no gene match: 7. Per the germline V gene, CDR1 is SGHAT and CDR2 is FQNNGV. This CDR3 is 15 amino acids long. The CDR3 is CASSSGTRIAGELFF. The CDR3 region has the DNA TGTGCCAGCAGCTCCGGGACTAGAATCGCCGGGGAGCTGTTTTTT.

This clonotype has only a few counts. V usage is TRBV20-1 and J usage is TRBJ2-3, with D possibly being TRBD2 (5 bases). Trimming removed 2 bases from V and 2 bases from J, with 8 bases in between. Germline V gene sequence: CDR1 DFQATT, CDR2 SNEGSKA (reference sequence). This CDR3 has 13 residues. Here the CDR3 reads CSARNGNTDTQYF. The CDR3 coding sequence is TGCAGTGCTAGAAACGGGAACACAGATACGCAGTATTTT.

This clonotype was observed a few times. The chain has TRBV12-3 or TRBV12-4 and TRBJ2-7, with D possibly called TRBD1 or TRBD2 (5 bases each). The CDR3 runs to 12 residues. V dropped 7 bases and J dropped 3 bases, with 10 bases sitting between them. The CDR3 nucleotides are TGTGCCAGCACCCGGGACGTCTACGAGCAGTACTTC. This sequence encodes CASTRDVYEQYF.